The present TCR beta chain was sequenced within a study of breast tumors, draining lymph nodes, adjacent tissues. On this clonotype: Its specificity is not known. This may come from a read error, since a much larger clone is one base off.

Each CDR3 protein is one row after TCRdb ran MiXCR on the multiplex PCR reads. The sample has 150,000 to 200,000 distinct CDR3 sequences, 33% seen once. Samples came from axillary lymph nodes draining the breast cancer. The CDR3 sequence is 13 residues long. Trimming stripped 6 bases from V and 7 bases from J, with 15 bases between. The germline V gene encodes CDR1 MNHEY and CDR2 SMNVEV (reference sequence). Regarding the study as a whole: Tumor and nontumor repertoires were significantly more similar in luminal-like than in basal-like breast cancer. That most tumor T cells come from lymph nodes remained unproven. Most tumor T cells seemingly derive from lymph node, then expand in tumor.

V gene TRBV27 combines with J gene TRBJ1-2; no clear D gene. The clonotype originates from a female donor with breast cancer. Some clones in this sample may be carry-over from other donors' samples. Input material: axillary lymph node tissue. Written as DNA, the CDR3 is TGTGCCAGCAGCCCCGCTTTGAGGTGTGGCTACACCTTC. Its translation is CASSPALRCGYTF.